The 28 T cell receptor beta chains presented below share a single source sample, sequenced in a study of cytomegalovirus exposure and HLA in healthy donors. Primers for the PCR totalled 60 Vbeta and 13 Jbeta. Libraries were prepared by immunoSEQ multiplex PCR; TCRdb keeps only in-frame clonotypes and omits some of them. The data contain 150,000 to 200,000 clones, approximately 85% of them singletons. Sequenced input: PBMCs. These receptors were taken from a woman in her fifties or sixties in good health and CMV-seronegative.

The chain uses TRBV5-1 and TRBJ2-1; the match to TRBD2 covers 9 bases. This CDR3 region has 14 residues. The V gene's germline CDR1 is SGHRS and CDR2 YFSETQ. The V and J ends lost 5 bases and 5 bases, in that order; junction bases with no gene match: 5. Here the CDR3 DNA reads TGCGCCAGCAGTAGCGGGAGATCCCACAATGAGCAGTTCTTC. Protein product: CASSSGRSHNEQFF.

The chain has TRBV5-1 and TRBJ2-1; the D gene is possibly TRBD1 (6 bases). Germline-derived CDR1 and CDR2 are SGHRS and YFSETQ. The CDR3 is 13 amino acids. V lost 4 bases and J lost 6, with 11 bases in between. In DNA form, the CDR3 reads TGCGCCAGCAGCCAGGGACAAATCAATGAGCAGTTCTTC. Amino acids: CASSQGQINEQFF.

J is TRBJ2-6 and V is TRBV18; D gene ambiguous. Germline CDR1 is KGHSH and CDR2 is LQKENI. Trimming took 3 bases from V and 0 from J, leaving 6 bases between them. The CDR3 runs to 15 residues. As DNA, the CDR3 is TGTGCCAGCTCACCTTCGGGCTCTGGGGCCAACGTCCTGACTTTC. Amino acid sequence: CASSPSGSGANVLTF.

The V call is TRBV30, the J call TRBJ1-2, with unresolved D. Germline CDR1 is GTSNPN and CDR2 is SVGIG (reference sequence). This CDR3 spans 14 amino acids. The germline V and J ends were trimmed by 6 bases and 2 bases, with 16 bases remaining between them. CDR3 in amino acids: CACHSEGDNYGYTF. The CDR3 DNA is TGTGCCTGTCACAGCGAGGGAGACAACTATGGCTACACCTTC.

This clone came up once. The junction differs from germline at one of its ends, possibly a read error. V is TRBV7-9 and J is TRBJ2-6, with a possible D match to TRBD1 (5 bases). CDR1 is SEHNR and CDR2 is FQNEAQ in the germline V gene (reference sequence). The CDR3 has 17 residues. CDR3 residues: CSSSLSQGLSGANVLTF. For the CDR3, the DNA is TGTTCCAGCAGCTTAAGTCAGGGCCTCTCTGGGGCCAACGTCCTGACTTTC. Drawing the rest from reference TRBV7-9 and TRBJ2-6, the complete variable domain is DTGVSQNPRHKITKRGQNVTFRCDPISEHNRLYWYRQTLGQGPEFLTYFQNEAQLEKSRLLSDRFSAERPKGSFSTLEIQRTEQGDSAMYLCSSSLSQGLSGANVLTFGAGSRLTVL.

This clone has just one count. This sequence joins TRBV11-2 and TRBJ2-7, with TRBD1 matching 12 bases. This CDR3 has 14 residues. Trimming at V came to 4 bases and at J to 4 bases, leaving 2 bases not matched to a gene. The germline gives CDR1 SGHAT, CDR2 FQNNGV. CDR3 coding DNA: TGTGCCAGCAGCTGGGACAGGGGGCATTACGAGCAGTACTTC. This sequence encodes CASSWDRGHYEQYF.

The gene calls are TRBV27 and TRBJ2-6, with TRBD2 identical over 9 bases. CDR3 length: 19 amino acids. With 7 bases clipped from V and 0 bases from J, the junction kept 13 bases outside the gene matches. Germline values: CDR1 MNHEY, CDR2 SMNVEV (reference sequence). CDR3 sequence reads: CASMKVGLAGTSGANVLTF. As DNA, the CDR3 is TGTGCCAGCATGAAGGTTGGCCTAGCGGGGACCTCTGGGGCCAACGTCCTGACTTTC.

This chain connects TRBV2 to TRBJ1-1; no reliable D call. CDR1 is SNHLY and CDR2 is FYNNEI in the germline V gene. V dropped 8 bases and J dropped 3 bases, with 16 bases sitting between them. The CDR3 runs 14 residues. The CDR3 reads CASSDSEWHTEAFF. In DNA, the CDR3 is TGTGCCAGCTCAGACTCCGAGTGGCACACTGAAGCTTTCTTT.

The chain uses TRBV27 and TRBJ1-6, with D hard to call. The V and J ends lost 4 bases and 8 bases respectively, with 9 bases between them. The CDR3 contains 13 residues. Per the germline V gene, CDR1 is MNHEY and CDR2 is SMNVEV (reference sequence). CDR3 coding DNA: TGTGCCAGCAGTTACAACGGGGATTCACCCCTCCACTTT. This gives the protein CASSYNGDSPLHF.

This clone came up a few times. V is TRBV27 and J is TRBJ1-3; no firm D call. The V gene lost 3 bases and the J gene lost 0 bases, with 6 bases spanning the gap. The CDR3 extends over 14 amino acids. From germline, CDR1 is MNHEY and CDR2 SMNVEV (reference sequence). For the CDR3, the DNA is TGTGCCAGCAGTTTCAGGCACTCTGGAAACACCATATATTTT. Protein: CASSFRHSGNTIYF.

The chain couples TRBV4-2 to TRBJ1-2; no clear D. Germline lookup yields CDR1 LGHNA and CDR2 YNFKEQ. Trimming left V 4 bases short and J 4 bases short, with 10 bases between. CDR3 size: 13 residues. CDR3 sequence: CASSLGRVYGYTF. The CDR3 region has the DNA TGTGCCAGCAGCCTTGGGCGCGTCTATGGCTACACCTTC.

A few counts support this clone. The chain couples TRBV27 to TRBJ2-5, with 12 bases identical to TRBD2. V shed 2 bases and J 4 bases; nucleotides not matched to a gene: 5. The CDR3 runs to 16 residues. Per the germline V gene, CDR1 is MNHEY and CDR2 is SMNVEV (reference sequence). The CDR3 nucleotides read TGTGCCAGCAGTTTACAGGCACTAGCGGGAGGAGAGACCCAGTACTTC. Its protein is CASSLQALAGGETQYF.

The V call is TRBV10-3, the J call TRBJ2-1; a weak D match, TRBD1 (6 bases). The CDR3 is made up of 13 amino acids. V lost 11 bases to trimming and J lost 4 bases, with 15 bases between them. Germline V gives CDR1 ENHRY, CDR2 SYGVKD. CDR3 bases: TGTGCCCTTTCAGGGGCGGAATACAATGAGCAGTTCTTC. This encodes CALSGAEYNEQFF.

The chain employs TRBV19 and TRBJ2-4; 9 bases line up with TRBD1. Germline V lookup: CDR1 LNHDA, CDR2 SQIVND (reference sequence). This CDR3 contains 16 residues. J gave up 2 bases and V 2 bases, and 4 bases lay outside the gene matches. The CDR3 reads CASSIMDRGTKNIQYF. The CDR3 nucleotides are TGTGCCAGTAGTATAATGGACAGGGGAACCAAAAACATTCAGTACTTC. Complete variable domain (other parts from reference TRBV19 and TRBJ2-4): DGGITQSPKYLFRKEGQNVTLSCEQNLNHDAMYWYRQDPGQGLRLIYYSQIVNDFQKGDIAEGYSVSREKKESFPLTVTSAQKNPTAFYLCASSIMDRGTKNIQYFGAGTRLSVL.

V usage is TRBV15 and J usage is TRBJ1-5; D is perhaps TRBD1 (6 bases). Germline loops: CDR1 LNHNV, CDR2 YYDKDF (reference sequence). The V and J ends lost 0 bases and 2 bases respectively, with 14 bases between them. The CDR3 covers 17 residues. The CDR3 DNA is TGTGCCACCAGCAGAGAAACAGGGTGGACGGGCAATCAGCCCCAGCATTTT. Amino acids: CATSRETGWTGNQPQHF.

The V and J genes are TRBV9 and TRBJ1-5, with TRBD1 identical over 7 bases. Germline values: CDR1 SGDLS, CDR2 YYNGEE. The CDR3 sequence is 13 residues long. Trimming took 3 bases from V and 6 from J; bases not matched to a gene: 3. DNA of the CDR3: TGTGCCAGCAGCGCCACAGGGGCTCAGCCCCAGCATTTT. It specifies CASSATGAQPQHF.

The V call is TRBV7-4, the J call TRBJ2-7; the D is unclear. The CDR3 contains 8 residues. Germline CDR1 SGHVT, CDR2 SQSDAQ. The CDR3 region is CDFYEQYF. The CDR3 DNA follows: TGTGACTTTTACGAGCAGTACTTC.

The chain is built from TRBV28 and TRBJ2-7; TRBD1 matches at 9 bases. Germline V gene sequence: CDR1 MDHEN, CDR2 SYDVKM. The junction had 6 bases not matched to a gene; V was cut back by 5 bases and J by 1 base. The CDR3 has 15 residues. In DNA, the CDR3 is TGTGCCAGCAGTCACTGGGGACAGGGTTCCTACGAGCAGTACTTC. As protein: CASSHWGQGSYEQYF. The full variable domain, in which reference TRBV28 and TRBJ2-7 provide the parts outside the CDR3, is DVKVTQSSRYLVKRTGEKVFLECVQDMDHENMFWYRQDPGLGLRLIYFSYDVKMKEKGDIPEGYSVSREKKERFSLILESASTNQTSMYLCASSHWGQGSYEQYFGPGTRLTVT.

The CDR3 here is CAWSVAGGGTGELFF. The CDR3, as DNA: TGTGCCTGGAGTGTAGCGGGAGGGGGCACCGGGGAGCTGTTTTTT. The rearrangement links TRBV30 to TRBJ2-2; 10 nucleotides match TRBD2. The CDR3 covers 15 residues. The V gene end was trimmed by 0 bases and the J gene end by 4 bases; junction bases not matched to a gene: 2. The germline V gene has CDR1 GTSNPN and CDR2 SVGIG (reference sequence).

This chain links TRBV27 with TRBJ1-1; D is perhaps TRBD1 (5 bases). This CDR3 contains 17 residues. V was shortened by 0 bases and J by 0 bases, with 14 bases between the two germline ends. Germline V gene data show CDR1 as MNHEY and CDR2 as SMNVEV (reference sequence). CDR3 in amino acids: CASSLSGGGSVNTEAFF. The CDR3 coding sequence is TGTGCCAGCAGTTTATCGGGCGGGGGGTCGGTGAACACTGAAGCTTTCTTT.

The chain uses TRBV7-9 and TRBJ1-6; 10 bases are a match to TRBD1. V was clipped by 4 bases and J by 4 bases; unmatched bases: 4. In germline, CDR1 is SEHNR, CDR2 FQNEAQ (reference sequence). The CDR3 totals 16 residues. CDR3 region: CASSSGQGIYNSPLHF. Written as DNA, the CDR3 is TGTGCCAGCAGCTCGGGACAGGGGATTTATAATTCACCCCTCCACTTT.

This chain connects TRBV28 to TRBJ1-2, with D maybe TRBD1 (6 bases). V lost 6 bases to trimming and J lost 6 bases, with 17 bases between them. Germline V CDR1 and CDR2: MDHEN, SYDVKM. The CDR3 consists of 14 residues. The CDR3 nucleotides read TGTGCCAGCAGCCCCGGGACACTGAGGAATGGCTACACCTTC. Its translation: CASSPGTLRNGYTF.

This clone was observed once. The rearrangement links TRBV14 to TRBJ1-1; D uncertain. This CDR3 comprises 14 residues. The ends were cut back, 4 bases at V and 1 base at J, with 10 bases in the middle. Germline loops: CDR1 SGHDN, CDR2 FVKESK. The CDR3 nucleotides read TGTGCCAGCAGCCCGGAGGTGTGGAACACTGAAGCTTTCTTT. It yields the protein CASSPEVWNTEAFF.

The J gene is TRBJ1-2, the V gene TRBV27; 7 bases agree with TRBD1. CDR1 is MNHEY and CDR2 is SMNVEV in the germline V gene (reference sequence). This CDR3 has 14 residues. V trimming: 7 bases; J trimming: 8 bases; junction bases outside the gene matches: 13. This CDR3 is CASKGKKGALGYTF. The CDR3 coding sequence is TGTGCCAGCAAGGGAAAAAAGGGGGCGCTCGGCTACACCTTC.

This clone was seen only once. The CDR3 loop is CASNGRGPLYEQYF. The CDR3 DNA follows: TGTGCCAGTAACGGCAGGGGGCCTCTGTACGAGCAGTACTTC. The chain has TRBV5-6 and TRBJ2-7, with 8 bases that match TRBD1. The trim removed 8 bases at V and 4 bases at J, leaving 11 bases unmatched. The length of the CDR3 is 14 residues. Per germline, CDR1 SGHDT and CDR2 YYEEEE.

The CDR3 sequence: CASSRAQTQYF. CDR3 in DNA: TGCGCCAGCAGCCGGGCGCAGACCCAGTACTTC. V is TRBV4-1 and J is TRBJ2-5; D uncertain. The ends were cut back, 4 bases at V and 6 bases at J, with 6 bases in the middle. The CDR3 contains 11 residues. CDR1 is MGHRA, CDR2 YSYEKL, per germline.

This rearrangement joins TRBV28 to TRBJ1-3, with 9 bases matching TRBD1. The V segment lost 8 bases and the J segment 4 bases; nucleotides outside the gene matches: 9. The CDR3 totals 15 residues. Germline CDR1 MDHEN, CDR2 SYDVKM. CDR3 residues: CASGRQGGGGNTIYF. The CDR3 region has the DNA TGTGCCAGCGGAAGACAGGGGGGAGGCGGAAACACCATATATTTT.

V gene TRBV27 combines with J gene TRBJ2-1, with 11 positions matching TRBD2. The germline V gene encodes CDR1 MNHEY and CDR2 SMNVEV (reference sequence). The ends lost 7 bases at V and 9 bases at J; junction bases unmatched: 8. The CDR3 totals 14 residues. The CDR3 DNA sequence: TGTGCCAGCACTCCGGGACTAGCGGCCGGTGAGCAGTTCTTC. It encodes CASTPGLAAGEQFF.